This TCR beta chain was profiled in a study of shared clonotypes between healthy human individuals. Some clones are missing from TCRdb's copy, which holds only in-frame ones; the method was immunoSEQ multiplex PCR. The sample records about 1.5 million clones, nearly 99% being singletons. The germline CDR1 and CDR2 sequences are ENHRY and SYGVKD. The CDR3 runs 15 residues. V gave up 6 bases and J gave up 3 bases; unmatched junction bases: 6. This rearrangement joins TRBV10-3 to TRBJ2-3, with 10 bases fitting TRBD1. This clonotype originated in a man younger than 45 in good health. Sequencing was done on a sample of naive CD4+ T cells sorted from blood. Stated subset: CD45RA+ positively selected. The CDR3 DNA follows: TGTGCCATCAGCTCCGGGACAGGGGAGACAGATACGCAGTATTTT. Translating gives CAISSGTGETDTQYF.